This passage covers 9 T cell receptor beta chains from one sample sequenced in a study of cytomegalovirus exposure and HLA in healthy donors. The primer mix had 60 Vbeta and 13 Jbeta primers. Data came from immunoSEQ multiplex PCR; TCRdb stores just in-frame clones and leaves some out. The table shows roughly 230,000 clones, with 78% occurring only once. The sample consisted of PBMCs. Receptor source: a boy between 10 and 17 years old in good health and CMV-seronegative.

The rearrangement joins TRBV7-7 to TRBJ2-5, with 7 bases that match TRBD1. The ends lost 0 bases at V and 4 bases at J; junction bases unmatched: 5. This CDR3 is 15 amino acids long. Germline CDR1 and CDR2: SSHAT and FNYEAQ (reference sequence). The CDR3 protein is CASSLAGGAGETQYF. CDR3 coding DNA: TGTGCCAGCAGCTTAGCAGGGGGCGCGGGAGAGACCCAGTACTTC.

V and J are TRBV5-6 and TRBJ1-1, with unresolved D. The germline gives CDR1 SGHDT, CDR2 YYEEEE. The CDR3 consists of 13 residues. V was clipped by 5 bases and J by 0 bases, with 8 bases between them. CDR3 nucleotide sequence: TGTGCCAGCAGACGGGGAATGAACACTGAAGCTTTCTTT. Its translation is CASRRGMNTEAFF.

CDR3 residues: CASSQGGRAYTF. DNA for the CDR3: TGCGCCAGCAGCCAAGGTGGCAGAGCGTACACCTTC. The V call is TRBV4-1, the J call TRBJ1-2; D remains ambiguous. The V gene lost 1 base and the J gene lost 11 bases, with 11 bases spanning the gap. This CDR3 has 12 residues. The germline V gene encodes CDR1 MGHRA and CDR2 YSYEKL.

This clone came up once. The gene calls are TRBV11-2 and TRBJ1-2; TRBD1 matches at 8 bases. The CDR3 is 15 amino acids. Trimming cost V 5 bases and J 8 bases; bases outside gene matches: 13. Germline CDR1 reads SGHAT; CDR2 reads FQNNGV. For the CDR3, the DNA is TGTGCCAGCAGCCGACGAAACGGACAGGGATTCGGCTACACCTTC. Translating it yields CASSRRNGQGFGYTF.

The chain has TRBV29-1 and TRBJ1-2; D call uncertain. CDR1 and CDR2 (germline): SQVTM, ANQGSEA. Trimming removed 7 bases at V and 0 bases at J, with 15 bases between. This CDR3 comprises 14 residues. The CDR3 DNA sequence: TGCAGCGCTGGACGGTCGGGAGCTAACTATGGCTACACCTTC. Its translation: CSAGRSGANYGYTF.

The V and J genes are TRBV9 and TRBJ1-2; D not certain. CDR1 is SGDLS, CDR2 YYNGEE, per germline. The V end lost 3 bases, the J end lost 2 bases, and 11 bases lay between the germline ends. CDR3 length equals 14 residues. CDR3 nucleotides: TGTGCCAGCAGCGGGGAGGGCGGAAACTATGGCTACACCTTC. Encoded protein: CASSGEGGNYGYTF.

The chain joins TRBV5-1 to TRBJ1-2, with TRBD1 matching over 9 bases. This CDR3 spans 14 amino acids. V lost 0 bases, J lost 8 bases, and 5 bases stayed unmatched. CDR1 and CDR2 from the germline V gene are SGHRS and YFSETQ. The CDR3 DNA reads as TGCGCCAGCAGCTTGGCGGGACAGGGCACCGGCTACACCTTC. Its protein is CASSLAGQGTGYTF.

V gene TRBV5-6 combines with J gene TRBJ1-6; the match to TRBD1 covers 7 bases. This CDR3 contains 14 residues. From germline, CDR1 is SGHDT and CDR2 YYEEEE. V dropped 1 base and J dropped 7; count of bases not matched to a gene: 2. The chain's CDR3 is CASSLTGANSPLHF. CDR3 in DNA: TGTGCCAGCAGCTTGACAGGGGCCAATTCACCCCTCCACTTT.

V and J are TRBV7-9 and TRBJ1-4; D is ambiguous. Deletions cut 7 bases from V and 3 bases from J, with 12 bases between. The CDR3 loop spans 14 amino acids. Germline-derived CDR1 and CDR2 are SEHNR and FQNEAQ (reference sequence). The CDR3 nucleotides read TGTGCCAGCACCAAAGACGAGGCTAATGAAAAACTGTTTTTT. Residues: CASTKDEANEKLFF.